What follows are 8 T cell receptor beta chains derived from one specimen sequenced in a study of T cell repertoires in cytomegalovirus infection. TCRdb re-called the reads through MiXCR, storing one row per CDR3 protein. The sample includes about 320,000 distinct CDR3 sequences, 8% to 9.5% of them seen just once. Sequencing was performed on PBMCs. Source of these receptors: a human donor in good health (CMV status not recorded). Some clones in this sample may be carry-over from other donors' samples.

This clonotype occurred many times. This chain joins TRBV28 and TRBJ1-4, with D unclear. This CDR3 comprises 11 residues. Germline CDR1 reads MDHEN; CDR2 reads SYDVKM. The V end lost 3 bases, the J end lost 7 bases, and 3 bases lay between the germline ends. The CDR3, as DNA: TGTGCCAGCAGTTTCTCTGAAAAACTGTTTTTT. This gives the protein CASSFSEKLFF.

The table lists this clonotype with many counts. The J gene is TRBJ1-3, the V gene TRBV12-3 or TRBV12-4; TRBD1 agrees at 9 bases. The J segment lost 10 bases and the V segment lost 5 bases, leaving 21 bases of the junction unmatched. This CDR3 has 18 amino acids. CDR3 coding DNA: TGTGCCAGCAGTCGTCTATCCAACCCGGGACAGGGAGTAGGTACCATATATTTT. It specifies CASSRLSNPGQGVGTIYF.

The sample holds many counts of this clonotype. The chain joins TRBV19 to TRBJ2-7, with 8 bases matching TRBD1. CDR3 length: 14 amino acids. Trimming cost V 11 bases and J 4 bases; bases outside gene matches: 13. From germline, CDR1 is LNHDA and CDR2 SQIVND (reference sequence). The CDR3 DNA is TGTGCCTCTAGTAGGGATCAGGGGGCATACGAGCAGTACTTC. Translation gives CASSRDQGAYEQYF.

This clonotype was detected ten times or more. V is TRBV7-6 and J is TRBJ1-2; the D gene is possibly TRBD1 (5 bases). The V and J ends lost 5 bases and 4 bases respectively, with 20 bases between them. From germline, CDR1 is SGHVS and CDR2 FNYEAQ. This CDR3 contains 16 residues. The CDR3 sequence: CASSPEAGIYFYGYTF. CDR3 in DNA: TGTGCCAGCAGCCCCGAGGCAGGGATTTACTTCTATGGCTACACCTTC.

This clonotype was recorded a few times. The chain links TRBV2 to TRBJ2-3; the D gene is possibly TRBD1 (6 bases). Per the germline V gene, CDR1 is SNHLY and CDR2 is FYNNEI. This CDR3 region has 11 residues. V lost 8 bases, J lost 12 bases, and 15 bases lay in between. The CDR3 DNA follows: TGTGCCAGCGGAGGACTGGGGGCCCAGTATTTT. It yields the protein CASGGLGAQYF.

This clonotype was counted a single time. The chain joins TRBV3-1 to TRBJ2-2; no clear D gene. The CDR3 is made up of 14 amino acids. V lost 3 bases and J lost 6, with 11 bases in between. Germline V gives CDR1 LGHDT, CDR2 YNNKEL (reference sequence). The CDR3 here is CASSHRRSPGELFF. The DNA for the CDR3 is TGTGCCAGCAGCCACAGAAGGAGTCCCGGGGAGCTGTTTTTT.

In its sample, this clonotype was seen many times. The chain couples TRBV7-2 to TRBJ1-1; D ambiguous. CDR1 is SGHTA and CDR2 is FQGNSA in the germline V gene. Trimming removed 0 bases at V and 1 base at J, with 9 bases between. This CDR3 is 15 amino acids long. CDR3 residues: CASSLARRGNTEAFF. Here the CDR3 DNA reads TGTGCCAGCAGCTTAGCACGCCGGGGGAACACTGAAGCTTTCTTT.

This clonotype was detected a few times. The rearrangement joins TRBV19 to TRBJ2-1, with D perhaps TRBD1 (6 bases). Germline loops: CDR1 LNHDA, CDR2 SQIVND (reference sequence). The CDR3 is made up of 12 amino acids. V dropped 8 bases and J dropped 7 bases, with 12 bases sitting between them. Here the CDR3 reads CASGQGHNEQFF. In DNA, the CDR3 is TGTGCCAGTGGCCAGGGGCATAATGAGCAGTTCTTC.